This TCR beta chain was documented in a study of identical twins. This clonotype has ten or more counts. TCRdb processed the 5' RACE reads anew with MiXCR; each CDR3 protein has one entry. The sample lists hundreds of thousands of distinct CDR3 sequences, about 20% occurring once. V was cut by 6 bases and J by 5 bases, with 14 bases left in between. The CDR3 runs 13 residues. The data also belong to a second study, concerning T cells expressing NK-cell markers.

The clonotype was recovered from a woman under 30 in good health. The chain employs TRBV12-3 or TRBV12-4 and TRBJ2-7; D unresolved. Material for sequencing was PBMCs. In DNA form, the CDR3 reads TGTGCCAGCAGCCCCGGGCCGGCGAACGAGCAGTACTTC. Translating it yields CASSPGPANEQYF.